The T cell receptor beta chain described here comes from a study of cytomegalovirus exposure and HLA in healthy donors. Amplification used 60 Vbeta primers and 13 Jbeta primers. The assay was immunoSEQ multiplex PCR, and TCRdb's table has in-frame clones only and misses some. The sample lists approximately 90,000 clones; 55% to 75% were seen once. The V segment lost 4 bases and the J segment 6 bases; nucleotides outside the gene matches: 8. The CDR3 sequence is 15 residues long. CDR1 and CDR2 from the germline V gene are MDHEN and SYDVKM. What was sequenced was PBMCs. The origin of this receptor is a woman in her fifties or sixties in good health and CMV-seropositive. The rearrangement uses TRBV28 and TRBJ2-1; 8 bases match TRBD2. CDR3 bases: TGTGCCAGCAGTTCCCTCGGGAGGGCCGGCAATGAGCAGTTCTTC. Translated: CASSSLGRAGNEQFF.